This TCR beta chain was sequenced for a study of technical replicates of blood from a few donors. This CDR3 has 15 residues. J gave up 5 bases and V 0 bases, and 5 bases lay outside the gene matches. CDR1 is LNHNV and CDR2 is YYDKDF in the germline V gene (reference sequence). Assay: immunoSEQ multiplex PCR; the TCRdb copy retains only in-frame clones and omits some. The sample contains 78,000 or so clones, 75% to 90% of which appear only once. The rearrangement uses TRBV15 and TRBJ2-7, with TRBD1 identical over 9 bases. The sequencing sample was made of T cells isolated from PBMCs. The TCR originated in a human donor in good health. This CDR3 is CATSRDFGTGNEQYF. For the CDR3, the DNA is TGTGCCACCAGCAGAGATTTTGGGACAGGGAACGAGCAGTACTTC.